This T cell receptor beta chain came from a study of beta chain features in type 1 diabetes. General study findings and limits: Across all four CD4+ subsets, people with type 1 diabetes showed modestly shorter TCRB CDR3s.

Trimming took off 3 bases at V and 0 bases at J, with 11 bases between the two ends. The CDR3 sequence is 15 residues long. The germline V gene has CDR1 SGHTA and CDR2 FQGNSA. Expressed TCRB transcripts were sequenced after all isolated RNA was converted to cDNA. Sequenced by immunoSEQ multiplex PCR; TCRdb stores in-frame clones only, minus some. Seen here are around 160,000 clones, roughly 60% observed once, and the top ten hold about 0.091%. This clone was counted between two and nine times. The antigen is undetermined. The TCR originated in a man aged 25-40 years with type 1 diabetes. Sequenced material: naive CD4+ T cells from blood. The genes are TRBV7-2 and TRBJ2-5, with no clear D. This CDR3 is CASSFNGLYQETQYF. CDR3 nucleotide sequence: TGTGCCAGCAGCTTTAATGGCTTGTACCAAGAGACCCAGTACTTC. Looking up the rest from reference TRBV7-2 and TRBJ2-5 gives the full variable domain: GAGVSQSPSNKVTEKGKDVELRCDPISGHTALYWYRQSLGQGLEFLIYFQGNSAPDKSGLPSDRFSAERTGGSVSTLTIQRTQQEDSAVYLCASSFNGLYQETQYFGPGTRLLVL.